These 27 T cell receptor beta chains share one sample of origin, sequenced in a study of T cell responses to AZD1222 COVID-19 vaccine (dated by TCRdb to the early 2020s). The protocol used for the library was the immunoSEQ multiplex PCR assay. Sourced from immuneACCESS, this table was stored by TCRdb with only in-frame sequences that have V and J called. A share of the clones is absent; for the studies checked, an unresolved V gene accounts for under half, and the remainder has no known explanation. The sample yields roughly 120,000 clones; about 88% were counted once. The biggest ten clones account for under 4.5% of the sample. The label giving this sample's time point can be read as: baseline before first vaccination. Sequencing was performed on peripheral blood, taken on day 0 of AZD1222 vaccination. Receptor source: an adult in good health.

V is TRBV7-6 and J is TRBJ1-2; the D is unclear. Germline values: CDR1 SGHVS, CDR2 FNYEAQ. V lost 5 bases and J lost 4, with 5 bases in between. The CDR3 has 11 amino acids. CDR3 amino acids: CASSRSYGYTF. CDR3 in DNA: TGTGCCAGCAGCCGGAGCTATGGCTACACCTTC.

In its sample, this clone was seen a few times. The chain uses TRBV29-1 and TRBJ1-4; D is undetermined. Germline CDR1 SQVTM, CDR2 ANQGSEA. The CDR3 sequence is 14 residues long. V was clipped by 5 bases and J by 0 bases, with 10 bases between them. CDR3 amino acids: CSVKRLTTNEKLFF. CDR3 DNA sequence: TGCAGCGTTAAACGACTAACAACTAATGAAAAACTGTTTTTT.

The rearrangement uses TRBV2 and TRBJ2-5, with 8 bases aligning to TRBD2. V dropped 6 bases and J dropped 2; count of bases not matched to a gene: 5. CDR3 size: 14 residues. In germline, CDR1 is SNHLY, CDR2 FYNNEI. CDR3 residues: CASSPSGWQETQYF. The CDR3 nucleotides read TGTGCCAGCAGCCCTAGCGGGTGGCAAGAGACCCAGTACTTC.

The chain joins TRBV11-1 to TRBJ2-3; 10 bases map to TRBD2. Germline CDR1 SGHAT, CDR2 FQDESV (reference sequence). There are 19 residues in the CDR3. The J segment lost 5 bases and the V segment lost 0 bases, leaving 14 bases of the junction unmatched. The CDR3 nucleotides read TGTGCCAGCAGCTTAGCGGCTAGCGGGGGCCAACTGACTCGAGATACGCAGTATTTT. It specifies CASSLAASGGQLTRDTQYF. The complete variable domain, with remaining parts taken from reference TRBV11-1 and TRBJ2-3, reads EAEVAQSPRYKITEKSQAVAFWCDPISGHATLYWYRQILGQGPELLVQFQDESVVDDSQLPKDRFSAERLKGVDSTLKIQPAELGDSAMYLCASSLAASGGQLTRDTQYFGPGTRLTVL.

The chain uses TRBV9 and TRBJ1-4; tentatively, D is TRBD1 (6 bases). V shed 2 bases and J shed 3 bases, with 14 bases lying between them. Per germline, CDR1 SGDLS and CDR2 YYNGEE. The CDR3 runs 16 residues. CDR3 region: CASSVGNRAPNEKLFF. Written as DNA, the CDR3 is TGTGCCAGCAGCGTTGGGAACAGGGCGCCTAATGAAAAACTGTTTTTT.

The chain recombines TRBV30 with TRBJ2-7; 13 nucleotides match TRBD2. CDR3 length: 15 residues. The germline gives CDR1 GTSNPN, CDR2 SVGIG (reference sequence). Trimming took 0 bases from V and 2 from J; bases not matched to a gene: 1. The DNA of the CDR3 is TGTGCCTGGAGTGTACTAGCGGGAGGGCCCTACGAGCAGTACTTC. It translates to CAWSVLAGGPYEQYF.

The rearrangement uses TRBV5-1 and TRBJ2-5; 7 bases are a match to TRBD1. V was pared by 10 bases and J by 3 bases, with 15 bases of the junction left unmatched. Germline V gene lookup returns CDR1 SGHRS and CDR2 YFSETQ. This CDR3 region has 15 residues. The CDR3 coding sequence is TGCGCCTGTCGGGCTCCGGGACAGACCGAAGAGACCCAGTACTTC. Translated, it gives CACRAPGQTEETQYF.

In its sample, this clone was seen a few times. The chain carries TRBV3-1 (or the pseudogene TRBV3-2) and TRBJ2-5; D unresolved. The CDR3 has 15 residues. Germline V CDR1 and CDR2: LGHDT, YNNKEL (reference sequence). V was shortened by 4 bases and J by 4 bases, with 16 bases between the two germline ends. CDR3 loop: CASSLSGVAPETQYF. CDR3 coding DNA: TGTGCCAGCAGCCTGTCTGGGGTAGCTCCAGAGACCCAGTACTTC.

The rearrangement uses TRBV6-5 and TRBJ1-4; D gene ambiguous. The CDR3 runs 15 residues. V lost 2 bases and J 6 bases, leaving 13 bases between the germline ends. Germline CDR1 and CDR2: MNHEY and SVGAGI. CDR3: CASSYVSARDEKLFF. The CDR3 DNA sequence: TGTGCCAGCAGTTACGTGTCCGCTCGGGATGAAAAACTGTTTTTT.

V usage is TRBV25-1 and J usage is TRBJ2-5; D tentatively fits TRBD1 or TRBD2 (5 bases each). The length of the CDR3 is 15 residues. The V end was cut by 6 bases, the J end by 4 bases, with 18 bases between. Per germline, CDR1 MGHDK and CDR2 SYGVNS. CDR3 in amino acids: CASRGAGAPSETQYF. DNA for the CDR3: TGTGCCAGCAGAGGAGCCGGGGCCCCATCAGAGACCCAGTACTTC.

This CDR3 reads CASSSSGGLHTEAFF. In DNA, the CDR3 is TGTGCCAGCAGCTCCTCCGGGGGGCTCCACACTGAAGCTTTCTTT. The chain links TRBV7-9 to TRBJ1-1; D is perhaps TRBD1 (6 bases). The CDR3 runs to 15 residues. CDR1 SEHNR and CDR2 FQNEAQ come from the germline V gene (reference sequence). V was cut by 4 bases and J by 3 bases, with 15 bases left in between.

The rearrangement uses TRBV6-4 and TRBJ1-1; no reliable D call. V was trimmed by 3 bases and J by 3 bases, leaving 8 bases between them. The germline V gene has CDR1 MRHNA and CDR2 SNTAGT. This CDR3 is 13 amino acids long. CDR3 amino acids: CASSENEDTEAFF. As DNA, the CDR3 is TGTGCCAGCAGTGAGAACGAGGACACTGAAGCTTTCTTT.

V usage is TRBV5-4 and J usage is TRBJ2-3, with TRBD2 as a possible D gene (6 bases). CDR1 and CDR2 (germline): SGHNT, YYREEE (reference sequence). The CDR3 has 15 residues. V lost 4 bases and J 5 bases, leaving 17 bases between the germline ends. The CDR3 region has the DNA TGTGCCAGCAGCATGGTGGGGCGGGGTAAAGATACGCAGTATTTT. Residues: CASSMVGRGKDTQYF.

CDR3 in DNA: TGCGCCAGCAGCTTGAGGGATACCTCCTCCTACGAGCAGTACTTC. Its protein is CASSLRDTSSYEQYF. V usage is TRBV5-1 and J usage is TRBJ2-7, with D unclear. V was trimmed by 1 base and J by 0 bases, leaving 11 bases between them. Germline CDR1 is SGHRS and CDR2 is YFSETQ. This CDR3 is 15 amino acids long.

This clone was picked up one time. J is TRBJ2-1 and V is TRBV5-4, with no clear D. The V end lost 0 bases, the J end lost 6 bases, and 4 bases lay between the germline ends. Germline loops: CDR1 SGHNT, CDR2 YYREEE (reference sequence). There are 12 residues in the CDR3. CDR3: CASSLDLNEQFF. The CDR3 DNA is TGTGCCAGCAGCTTGGACCTCAATGAGCAGTTCTTC.

V usage is TRBV6-5 and J usage is TRBJ2-2; TRBD2 is a possible D gene (7 bases). CDR1 and CDR2 (germline): MNHEY, SVGAGI. This CDR3 has 14 residues. V lost 6 bases, J lost 2 bases, and 10 bases lay in between. The CDR3 sequence is CASRGGANTGELFF. The CDR3 DNA follows: TGTGCCAGCAGAGGGGGGGCAAACACCGGGGAGCTGTTTTTT.

This clone was seen more than once but under ten times. The rearrangement joins TRBV3-1 (or the pseudogene TRBV3-2) to TRBJ1-6; possibly TRBD1 for D (6 bases). Looked up from germline, CDR1 is LGHDT and CDR2 is YNNKEL (reference sequence). Trimming pared 3 bases from V and 17 bases from J, leaving 14 bases between. This CDR3 contains 12 residues. CDR3 amino acids: CASSHLSRDIHF. The CDR3 DNA sequence: TGTGCCAGCAGCCATTTGTCCCGGGACATCCACTTT.

This chain connects TRBV5-4 to TRBJ2-7; D remains ambiguous. V dropped 4 bases and J dropped 3 bases, with 11 bases sitting between them. The CDR3 has 13 residues. From germline, CDR1 is SGHNT and CDR2 YYREEE (reference sequence). CDR3 coding DNA: TGTGCCAGCAGCGAAAGGCTTCTCTACGAGCAGTACTTC. Encoded protein: CASSERLLYEQYF. Based on the CDR3 plus reference TRBV5-4 and TRBJ2-7, the full variable domain is ETGVTQSPTHLIKTRGQQVTLRCSSQSGHNTVSWYQQALGQGPQFIFQYYREEENGRGNFPPRFSGLQFPNYSSELNVNALELDDSALYLCASSERLLYEQYFGPGTRLTVT.

The chain employs TRBV24-1 and TRBJ1-5; the D is unclear. Germline values: CDR1 KGHDR, CDR2 SFDVKD. The V end lost 3 bases, the J end lost 4 bases, and 3 bases lay between the germline ends. The length of the CDR3 is 12 residues. The CDR3 bases are TGTGCCACCAGTGATGTAAATCAGCCCCAGCATTTT. Encoded protein: CATSDVNQPQHF.

This clone has only a few counts. The chain joins TRBV9 to TRBJ1-6; D unclear. V lost 0 bases to trimming and J lost 9 bases, with 10 bases between them. The germline V gene has CDR1 SGDLS and CDR2 YYNGEE. This CDR3 is 14 amino acids long. The CDR3 is CASSVADQSSPLHF. The CDR3 region has the DNA TGTGCCAGCAGCGTAGCAGATCAGAGTTCACCCCTCCACTTT.

The rearrangement links TRBV10-1 to TRBJ1-5, with D unresolved. The length of the CDR3 is 12 residues. Germline V gene lookup returns CDR1 WNHNN and CDR2 SYGVQD (reference sequence). Trimming took 3 bases from V and 4 from J, leaving 4 bases between them. The chain's CDR3 is CASSDPNQPQHF. CDR3 nucleotide sequence: TGCGCCAGCAGTGACCCAAATCAGCCCCAGCATTTT.

Details on this clone: This sample includes further DNA sequences coding for the same CDR3. The gene calls are TRBV5-1 and TRBJ2-7; 10 bases match TRBD1. Germline lookup yields CDR1 SGHRS and CDR2 YFSETQ. J was trimmed by 4 bases and V by 4 bases; bases with no gene match: 5. The length of the CDR3 is 14 residues. The CDR3 region has the DNA TGCGCCAGCAGCGGGGACAGGGGTGGGTACGAGCAGTACTTC. Amino acid sequence: CASSGDRGGYEQYF. Filled out from reference TRBV5-1 and TRBJ2-7, the complete variable domain reads KAGVTQTPRYLIKTRGQQVTLSCSPISGHRSVSWYQQTPGQGLQFLFEYFSETQRNKGNFPGRFSGRQFSNSRSEMNVSTLELGDSALYLCASSGDRGGYEQYFGPGTRLTVT.

The chain employs TRBV5-1 and TRBJ2-5, with 9 bases that match TRBD1. The CDR3 has 14 amino acids. J was trimmed by 2 bases and V by 4 bases; bases with no gene match: 3. Germline values: CDR1 SGHRS, CDR2 YFSETQ. As DNA, the CDR3 is TGCGCCAGCAGCCGCGGGACAGGGCAAGAGACCCAGTACTTC. As protein: CASSRGTGQETQYF.

The chain carries TRBV9 and TRBJ2-7; 10 bases agree with TRBD1. The CDR3 contains 15 residues. CDR1 is SGDLS, CDR2 YYNGEE, per germline. The V gene end was trimmed by 0 bases and the J gene end by 3 bases; junction bases not matched to a gene: 3. The CDR3 spells CASSVDGQGVYEQYF. CDR3 nucleotides: TGTGCCAGCAGCGTAGATGGACAGGGGGTCTACGAGCAGTACTTC.

The rearrangement links TRBV5-5 to TRBJ1-6; TRBD1 aligns across 9 bases. Germline trimming cut 5 bases from V and 5 bases from J; bases unmatched to any gene: 5. The CDR3 extends over 15 amino acids. Germline CDR1 and CDR2: SGHKS and YYEKEE (reference sequence). CDR3 residues: CASRRTGVDNSPLHF. The CDR3 region has the DNA TGTGCCAGCAGACGGACAGGGGTGGATAATTCACCCCTCCACTTT.

The chain links TRBV20-1 to TRBJ1-1; D is uncertain. The CDR3 sequence is 13 residues long. Germline CDR1 DFQATT, CDR2 SNEGSKA (reference sequence). V was clipped by 3 bases and J by 3 bases, with 11 bases between them. CDR3 residues: CSASREGDTEAFF. The CDR3 region has the DNA TGCAGTGCTAGTCGGGAGGGTGACACTGAAGCTTTCTTT.

This chain links TRBV6-5 with TRBJ1-3; D unresolved. Trimming took off 7 bases at V and 4 bases at J, with 8 bases between the two ends. The CDR3 length is 12 residues. Germline V gives CDR1 MNHEY, CDR2 SVGAGI. In DNA form, the CDR3 reads TGTGCCAGCACCCCCTGGGGAAACACCATATATTTT. Protein sequence: CASTPWGNTIYF.